This TCR beta chain appears in the sequencing data of a study of T cell repertoires in cytomegalovirus infection. Study overall: Well-studied HLA-B-restricted epitopes and recently identified HLA-C-restricted epitopes of CMV were both used in the study. An indication of both CMV infection and matching HLA type came from public TCR beta signatures. Study observations and caveats: Identification of carriers of CMV plus the relevant HLA was performed using cumulative public TCR beta family frequency. The study found HLA-C-restricted CMV-specific TCR beta clonotypes dominating the ex vivo response.

TCRdb itself ran the reads through MiXCR, one entry per CDR3 protein. Of approximately 390,000 distinct CDR3 sequences listed, nearly 35% are singletons. Details on this clonotype: As yet, its antigen is unknown.

The sequenced sample was cultured PBMCs, obtained from culture after CMV antigen stimulation. This TCR came from a human donor in good health (CMV status not recorded). Some clones in this sample may be carry-over from other donors' samples.

The CDR3 reads CASSTLTGVQETQYF. CDR3 DNA: TGTGCCAGCAGTACACTGACAGGGGTACAAGAGACCCAGTACTTC. This chain connects TRBV28 to TRBJ2-5, with 8 bases that match TRBD1. The J segment lost 2 bases and the V segment lost 5 bases, leaving 7 bases of the junction unmatched. This CDR3 comprises 15 residues. CDR1 and CDR2 (germline): MDHEN, SYDVKM. Combining the CDR3 with reference TRBV28 and TRBJ2-5 gives the whole variable domain DVKVTQSSRYLVKRTGEKVFLECVQDMDHENMFWYRQDPGLGLRLIYFSYDVKMKEKGDIPEGYSVSREKKERFSLILESASTNQTSMYLCASSTLTGVQETQYFGPGTRLLVL.